These 10 T cell receptor beta chains were all obtained from the same sample, sequenced in a study of cytomegalovirus exposure and HLA in healthy donors. The method was immunoSEQ multiplex PCR; TCRdb's version includes in-frame clones alone and lacks a portion of them. Seen here are under 65,000 clones, 85% to 95% observed once, and the top ten hold roughly 6%. The sample consisted of PBMCs. These receptors were obtained from a woman aged 18-35 years in good health and CMV-seropositive.

V and J are TRBV6-5 and TRBJ1-6; D gene unclear. Germline V CDR1 and CDR2: MNHEY, SVGAGI. Trimming took off 4 bases at V and 5 bases at J, with 15 bases between the two ends. The length of the CDR3 is 16 residues. CDR3 amino acids: CASSSRAGRNNSPLHF. CDR3 sequence (DNA): TGTGCCAGCAGTTCGAGGGCCGGTCGCAATAATTCACCCCTCCACTTT.

This clone was counted once. The chain couples TRBV11-2 to TRBJ2-1; 9 nucleotides agree with TRBD2. The germline V gene has CDR1 SGHAT and CDR2 FQNNGV. V shed 6 bases, J shed 2 bases, and the junction held 5 bases outside the gene matches. The CDR3 is 15 residues long. The CDR3 spells CASSPTSGPYNEQFF. In nucleotides, the CDR3 is TGTGCCAGCAGTCCGACTAGCGGCCCCTACAATGAGCAGTTCTTC.

This clone was seen a few times. This rearrangement joins TRBV5-1 to TRBJ1-3, with 10 positions matching TRBD1. Trimming took 1 base from V and 4 from J; bases not matched to a gene: 8. Germline CDR1 is SGHRS and CDR2 is YFSETQ. This CDR3 comprises 17 residues. CDR3: CASSLSGQGGLGNTIYF. The CDR3 DNA reads TGCGCCAGCAGCTTGAGCGGACAGGGGGGTTTAGGAAACACCATATATTTT.

This chain uses TRBV27 with TRBJ2-7; 8 bases agree with TRBD1. Unmatched junction bases numbered 6, after V lost 4 bases and J lost 4 bases. Germline V gene lookup returns CDR1 MNHEY and CDR2 SMNVEV (reference sequence). The CDR3 is made up of 14 amino acids. DNA for the CDR3: TGTGCCAGCAGTTCCGGACAGGGACTTTACGAGCAGTACTTC. Encoded protein: CASSSGQGLYEQYF.

The chain links TRBV11-2 to TRBJ2-1; D call uncertain. The germline V and J ends were trimmed by 5 bases and 4 bases, with 21 bases remaining between them. Germline assignment: CDR1 SGHAT and CDR2 FQNNGV. This CDR3 region has 17 residues. The CDR3 loop is CASSPRRRVHNYNEQFF. The CDR3 bases are TGTGCCAGCAGCCCCCGACGCCGGGTCCATAATTACAATGAGCAGTTCTTC.

V is TRBV7-6 and J is TRBJ2-1; 11 bases line up with TRBD2. CDR1 is SGHVS and CDR2 is FNYEAQ in the germline V gene. This CDR3 is built from 16 residues. The junction had 2 bases not matched to a gene; V was cut back by 1 base and J by 3 bases. CDR3 amino acids: CASSLETSGNYNEQFF. The CDR3 DNA reads TGTGCCAGCAGCTTAGAGACTAGCGGGAACTACAATGAGCAGTTCTTC.

This clone was seen a single time. The chain carries TRBV11-2 and TRBJ2-7; D gene uncertain. V was shortened by 3 bases and J by 1 base, with 7 bases between the two germline ends. This CDR3 is 13 amino acids long. From germline, CDR1 is SGHAT and CDR2 FQNNGV. For the CDR3, the DNA is TGTGCCAGCAGCTTTCCGGGTTCCTACGAGCAGTACTTC. Its translation is CASSFPGSYEQYF.

The J gene is TRBJ2-7, the V gene TRBV5-6; weak D call: TRBD2 (6 bases). Germline V gives CDR1 SGHDT, CDR2 YYEEEE. The V and J ends lost 0 bases and 0 bases respectively, with 22 bases between them. The CDR3 is 19 residues long. In DNA, the CDR3 is TGTGCCAGCAGCTTGGGAGGCGGGGCAGTTTGGAGATTCTCCTACGAGCAGTACTTC. It yields the protein CASSLGGGAVWRFSYEQYF.

This chain joins TRBV4-1 and TRBJ2-3; 13 bases line up with TRBD2. The CDR3 totals 18 residues. CDR1 and CDR2 from the germline V gene are MGHRA and YSYEKL. V lost 1 base, J lost 2 bases, and 6 bases stayed unmatched. The chain's CDR3 is CASSQVLGLAGVTDTQYF. In nucleotides, the CDR3 is TGCGCCAGCAGCCAAGTGCTAGGACTAGCGGGAGTCACAGATACGCAGTATTTT.

The V and J genes are TRBV4-2 and TRBJ2-2; no reliable D call. The V end lost 0 bases, the J end lost 6 bases, and 11 bases lay between the germline ends. CDR1 and CDR2 from the germline V gene are LGHNA and YNFKEQ. The CDR3 has 15 amino acids. The CDR3 DNA is TGTGCCAGCAGCCAAGATGAGGCCTCCGCCGGGGAGCTGTTTTTT. Protein: CASSQDEASAGELFF.